This TCR beta chain was captured by sequencing in a study of CD8+CD57+ T cells in acquired aplastic anemia. The template for TCR beta VDJ and CDR3 sequence profiling was genomic DNA. TCRdb re-analysed the reads in MiXCR, keeping a single row per CDR3 protein. The sample records about half a million distinct CDR3 sequences, around 33% being singletons. All patients picked for sequencing had shown, by flow cytometry, an expansion of CD8+CD57+ cells. This clonotype was found many times. Sequenced: sorted CD4+, CD8+, or CD8+CD57+ T cells (not recorded which) from PBMCs. The clonotype was recovered from a human donor with aplastic anemia.

The CDR3 region has the DNA TGTGCCACAACTCGGGGGACGGTCACCTACGAGCAGTACTTC. Translating gives CATTRGTVTYEQYF. The chain has TRBV10-3 and TRBJ2-7; maybe TRBD2 (6 bases). V gave up 10 bases and J gave up 2 bases, with 18 bases separating them. Germline-derived CDR1 and CDR2 are ENHRY and SYGVKD. CDR3 size: 14 residues.